This record covers a single T cell receptor beta chain. Antigen specificity is unknown. Regions amplified from RNA transcripts were the TCR beta CDR3 regions. The study used the HTBI primer set for a first-round RT-PCR of the TCR CDR3. TCRdb reanalysed the multiplex PCR reads using MiXCR and keeps one entry per CDR3 protein. The repertoire holds fewer than 600,000 distinct CDR3 sequences, roughly 14% seen once, with around a sixth in the top ten. This specimen belongs to a study of T cells in Graves' hyperthyroidism and ophthalmopathy. Study conclusions and caveats: Researchers found most expanded thyroid clonotypes above 0.001 in blood as well. Prediction of ophthalmopathy progression came a median around 6.1 months pre-onset.

Trimming took 7 bases from V and 4 from J; bases not matched to a gene: 3. This CDR3 is built from 12 residues. Germline-derived CDR1 and CDR2 are SQVTM and ANQGSEA. Clinical symptoms, serum thyroxine, TRAb, thyroid ultrasound and orbital computed tomography informed diagnoses. PBMCs came from more than 9.5 ml fresh peripheral blood. This clonotype was sampled from a woman in her late teens or twenties with Graves' hyperthyroidism. The sample taken for sequencing was blood. The chain uses TRBV29-1 and TRBJ1-2, with TRBD1 matching over 10 bases. CDR3 sequence: CSGGDRGYGYTF. The CDR3 bases are TGCAGCGGGGGGGACAGGGGCTATGGCTACACCTTC.